This T cell receptor (beta chain) comes out of a study of blood T cell repertoires in COVID-19. The wider study: Sources were T cells, B-cell-depleted T cells, or PBMCs; the material itself was cDNA or gDNA.

The Seattle patients joined while their infection was active and were tracked longitudinally afterward. Clones were read by immunoSEQ multiplex PCR, and TCRdb kept only the in-frame ones, dropping some. The data hold some 180,000 clones, with around four fifths observed a single time. Sequencing was carried out using peripheral blood. This clonotype was sampled from a woman of 80 years or more with COVID-19, enrolled during active disease.

The CDR3 is CSVETGSTSTDTQYF. As DNA, the CDR3 is TGCAGCGTGGAAACAGGGTCAACTAGCACAGATACGCAGTATTTT. This chain uses TRBV29-1 with TRBJ2-3, with D perhaps TRBD1 (6 bases). The CDR3 runs to 15 residues. With 6 bases removed from V and 0 bases from J, the gap between germline ends came to 16 bases. Germline lookup yields CDR1 SQVTM and CDR2 ANQGSEA.